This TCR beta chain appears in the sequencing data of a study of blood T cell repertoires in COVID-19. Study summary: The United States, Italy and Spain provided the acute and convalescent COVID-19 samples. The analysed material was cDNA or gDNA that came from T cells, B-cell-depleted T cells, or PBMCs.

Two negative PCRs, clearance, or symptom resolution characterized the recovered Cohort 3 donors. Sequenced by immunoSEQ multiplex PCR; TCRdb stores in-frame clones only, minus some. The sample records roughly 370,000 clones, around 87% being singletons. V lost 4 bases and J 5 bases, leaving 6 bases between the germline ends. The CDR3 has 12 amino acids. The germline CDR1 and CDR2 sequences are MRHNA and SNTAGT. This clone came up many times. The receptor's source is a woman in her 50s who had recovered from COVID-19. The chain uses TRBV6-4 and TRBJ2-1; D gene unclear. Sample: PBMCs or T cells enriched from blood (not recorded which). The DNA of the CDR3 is TGTGCCAGCAGTGCAGGCCACAATGAGCAGTTCTTC. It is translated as CASSAGHNEQFF.